This TCR beta chain was obtained from a study of blood T cells in healthy people across ages. This CDR3 region has 16 residues. The ends were cut back, 2 bases at V and 0 bases at J, with 11 bases in the middle. Germline CDR1 and CDR2: MNHNS and SASEGT. Using a J-beta primer mix together with a sample-barcoded 5' primer, a second PCR was run for about 7 to 12 cycles. Each CDR3 protein gets one entry after TCRdb re-called the 5' RACE reads with MiXCR. The table includes 700,000 or so distinct CDR3 sequences, 22% detected once. This clonotype was seen ten or more times. The source of this sequence is a man in his 70s in good health. Sequencing was carried out using blood. The V gene is TRBV6-1, the J gene TRBJ2-1; a weak D match, TRBD1 (5 bases). The CDR3 region has the DNA TGTGCCAGCAGTGAACAGGGCGGTAGCTCCTACAATGAGCAGTTCTTC. Encoded protein: CASSEQGGSSYNEQFF.